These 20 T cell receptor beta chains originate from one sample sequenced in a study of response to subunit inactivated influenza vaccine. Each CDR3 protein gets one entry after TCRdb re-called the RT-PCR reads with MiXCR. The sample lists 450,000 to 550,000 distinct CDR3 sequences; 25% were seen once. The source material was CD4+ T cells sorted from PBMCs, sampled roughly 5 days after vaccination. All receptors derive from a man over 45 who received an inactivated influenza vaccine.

This CDR3 reads CASSQDPLGQSMDTQYF. DNA of the CDR3: TGCGCCAGCAGCCAAGATCCCCTCGGCCAGTCCATGGATACGCAGTATTTT. V gene TRBV4-1 combines with J gene TRBJ2-3; no clear D gene. Germline V gene lookup returns CDR1 MGHRA and CDR2 YSYEKL. Trimming shortened V by 0 bases and J by 6 bases, and 19 bases separated the two germline ends. The CDR3 runs to 17 residues.

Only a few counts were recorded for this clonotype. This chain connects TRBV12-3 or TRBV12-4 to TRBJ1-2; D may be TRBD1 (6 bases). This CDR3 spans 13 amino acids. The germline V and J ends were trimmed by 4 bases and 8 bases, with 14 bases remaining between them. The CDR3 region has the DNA TGTGCCAGCAGTTGGACAGTTTATGGAGGCTACACCTTC. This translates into CASSWTVYGGYTF.

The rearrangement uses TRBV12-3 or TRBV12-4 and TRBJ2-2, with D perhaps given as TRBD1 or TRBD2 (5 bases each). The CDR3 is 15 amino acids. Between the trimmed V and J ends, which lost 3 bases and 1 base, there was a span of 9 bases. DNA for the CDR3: TGTGCCAGCAGTTTGGGGACGGAGAACACCGGGGAGCTGTTTTTT. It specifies CASSLGTENTGELFF.

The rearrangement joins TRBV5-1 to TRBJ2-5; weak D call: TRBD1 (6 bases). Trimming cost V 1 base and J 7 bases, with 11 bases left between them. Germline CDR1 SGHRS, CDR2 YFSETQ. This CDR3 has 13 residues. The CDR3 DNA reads TGCGCCAGCAGCTTGACAGGGTTAGCGACCCAGTACTTC. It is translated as CASSLTGLATQYF.

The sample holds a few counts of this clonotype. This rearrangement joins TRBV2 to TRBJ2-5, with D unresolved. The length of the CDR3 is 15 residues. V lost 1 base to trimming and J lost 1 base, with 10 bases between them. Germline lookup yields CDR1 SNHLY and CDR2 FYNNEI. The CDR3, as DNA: TGTGCCAGCAGTGAAGGCGGCGCCGGCCAAGAGACCCAGTACTTC. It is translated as CASSEGGAGQETQYF.

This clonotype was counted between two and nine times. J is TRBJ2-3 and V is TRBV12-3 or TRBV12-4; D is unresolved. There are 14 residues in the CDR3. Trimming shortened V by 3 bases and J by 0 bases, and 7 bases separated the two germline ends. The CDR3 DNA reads TGTGCCAGCAGTTTGTTGGCTAGCACAGATACGCAGTATTTT. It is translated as CASSLLASTDTQYF.

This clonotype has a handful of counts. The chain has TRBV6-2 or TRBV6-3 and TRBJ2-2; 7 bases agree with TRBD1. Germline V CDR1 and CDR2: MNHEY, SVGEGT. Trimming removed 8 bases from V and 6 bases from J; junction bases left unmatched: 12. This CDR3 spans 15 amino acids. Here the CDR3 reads CASARPGQLPGELFF. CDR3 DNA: TGTGCCAGCGCTCGGCCGGGACAGCTTCCCGGGGAGCTGTTTTTT.

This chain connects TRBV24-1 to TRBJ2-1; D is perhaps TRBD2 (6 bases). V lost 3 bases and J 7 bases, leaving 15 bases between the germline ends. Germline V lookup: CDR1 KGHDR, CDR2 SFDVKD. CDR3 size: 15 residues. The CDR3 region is CATSDRWLAPNEQFF. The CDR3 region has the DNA TGTGCCACCAGTGATAGGTGGCTAGCGCCTAATGAGCAGTTCTTC.

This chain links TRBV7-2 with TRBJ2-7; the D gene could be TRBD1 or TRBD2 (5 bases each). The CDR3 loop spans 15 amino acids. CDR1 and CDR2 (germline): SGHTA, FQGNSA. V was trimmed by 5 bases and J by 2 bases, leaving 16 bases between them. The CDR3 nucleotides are TGTGCCAGCAGCCCATCCTGGGGGAGAACCTACGAGCAGTACTTC. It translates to CASSPSWGRTYEQYF.

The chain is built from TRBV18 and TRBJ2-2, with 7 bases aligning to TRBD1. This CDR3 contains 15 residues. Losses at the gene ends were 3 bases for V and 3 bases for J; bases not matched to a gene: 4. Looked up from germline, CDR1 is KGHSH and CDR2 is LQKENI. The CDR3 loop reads CASSPDQGDTGELFF. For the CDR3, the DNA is TGTGCCAGCTCACCGGACCAGGGGGACACCGGGGAGCTGTTTTTT.

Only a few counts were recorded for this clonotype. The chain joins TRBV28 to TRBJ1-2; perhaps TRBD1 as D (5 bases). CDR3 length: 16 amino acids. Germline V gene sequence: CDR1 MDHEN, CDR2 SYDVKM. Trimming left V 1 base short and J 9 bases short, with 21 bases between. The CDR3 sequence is CASSLYSALGGVRYTF. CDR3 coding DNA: TGTGCCAGCAGTTTATATTCAGCCTTAGGAGGGGTTCGCTACACCTTC.

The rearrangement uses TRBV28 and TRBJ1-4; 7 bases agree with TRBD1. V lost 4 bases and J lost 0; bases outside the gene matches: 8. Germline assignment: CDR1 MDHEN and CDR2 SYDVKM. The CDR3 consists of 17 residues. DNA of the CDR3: TGTGCCAGCAGTTCGGGACAGCCACCTGCAACTAATGAAAAACTGTTTTTT. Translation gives CASSSGQPPATNEKLFF.

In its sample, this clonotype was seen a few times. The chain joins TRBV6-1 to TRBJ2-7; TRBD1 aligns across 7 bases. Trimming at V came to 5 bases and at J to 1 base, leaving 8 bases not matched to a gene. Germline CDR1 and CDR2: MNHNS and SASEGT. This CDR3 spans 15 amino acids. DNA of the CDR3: TGTGCCAGCAGTATGGACAGGAGCCGGTCCTACGAGCAGTACTTC. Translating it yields CASSMDRSRSYEQYF.

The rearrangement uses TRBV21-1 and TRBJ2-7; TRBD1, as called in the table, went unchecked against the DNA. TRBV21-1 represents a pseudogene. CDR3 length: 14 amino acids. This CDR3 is CASSPRWDTYEQYF. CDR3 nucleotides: TGTGCCAGCAGCCCCCGGTGGGACACCTACGAGCAGTACTTC.

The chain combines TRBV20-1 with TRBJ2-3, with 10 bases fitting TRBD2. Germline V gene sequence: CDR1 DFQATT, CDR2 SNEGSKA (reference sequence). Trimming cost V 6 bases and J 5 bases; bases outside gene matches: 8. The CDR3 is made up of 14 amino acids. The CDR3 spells CSATTSGVVDTQYF. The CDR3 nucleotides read TGCAGTGCCACCACTAGCGGGGTGGTAGATACGCAGTATTTT.

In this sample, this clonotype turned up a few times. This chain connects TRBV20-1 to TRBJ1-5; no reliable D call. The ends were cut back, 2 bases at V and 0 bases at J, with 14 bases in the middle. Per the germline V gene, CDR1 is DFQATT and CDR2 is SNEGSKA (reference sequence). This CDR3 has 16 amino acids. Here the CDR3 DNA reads TGCAGTGCTAGACCCAATTACGGGGTTAGCAATCAGCCCCAGCATTTT. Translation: CSARPNYGVSNQPQHF.

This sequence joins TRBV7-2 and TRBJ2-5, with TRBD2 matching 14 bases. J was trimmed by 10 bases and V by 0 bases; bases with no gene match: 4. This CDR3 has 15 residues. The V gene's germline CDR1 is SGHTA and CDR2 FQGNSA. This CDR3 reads CASSLAGTSGRIQYF. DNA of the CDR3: TGTGCCAGCAGCTTAGCCGGGACTAGCGGGAGAATCCAGTACTTC.

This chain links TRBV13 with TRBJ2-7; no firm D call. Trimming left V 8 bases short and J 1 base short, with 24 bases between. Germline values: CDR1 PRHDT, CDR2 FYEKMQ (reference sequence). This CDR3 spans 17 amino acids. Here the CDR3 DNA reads TGTGCCAGCGAGGATTCTCGACTTGACGCAAATTCCTACGAGCAGTACTTC. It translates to CASEDSRLDANSYEQYF. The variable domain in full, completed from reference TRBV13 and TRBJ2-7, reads AAGVIQSPRHLIKEKRETATLKCYPIPRHDTVYWYQQGPGQDPQFLISFYEKMQSDKGSIPDRFSAQQFSDYHSELNMSSLELGDSALYFCASEDSRLDANSYEQYFGPGTRLTVT.

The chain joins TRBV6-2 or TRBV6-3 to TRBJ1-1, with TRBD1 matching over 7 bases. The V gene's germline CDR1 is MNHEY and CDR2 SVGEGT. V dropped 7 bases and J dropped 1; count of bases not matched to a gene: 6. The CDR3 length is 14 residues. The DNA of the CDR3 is TGTGCCAGCACATCGGGACAGCCGAACACTGAAGCTTTCTTT. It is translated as CASTSGQPNTEAFF.

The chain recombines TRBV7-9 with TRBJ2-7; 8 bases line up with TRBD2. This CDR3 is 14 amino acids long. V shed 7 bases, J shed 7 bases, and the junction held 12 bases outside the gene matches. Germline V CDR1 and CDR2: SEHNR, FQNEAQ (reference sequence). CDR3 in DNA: TGTGCCAGCACCCGGGGGGGGCCAGCTAGAGAGCAGTACTTC. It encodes CASTRGGPAREQYF.